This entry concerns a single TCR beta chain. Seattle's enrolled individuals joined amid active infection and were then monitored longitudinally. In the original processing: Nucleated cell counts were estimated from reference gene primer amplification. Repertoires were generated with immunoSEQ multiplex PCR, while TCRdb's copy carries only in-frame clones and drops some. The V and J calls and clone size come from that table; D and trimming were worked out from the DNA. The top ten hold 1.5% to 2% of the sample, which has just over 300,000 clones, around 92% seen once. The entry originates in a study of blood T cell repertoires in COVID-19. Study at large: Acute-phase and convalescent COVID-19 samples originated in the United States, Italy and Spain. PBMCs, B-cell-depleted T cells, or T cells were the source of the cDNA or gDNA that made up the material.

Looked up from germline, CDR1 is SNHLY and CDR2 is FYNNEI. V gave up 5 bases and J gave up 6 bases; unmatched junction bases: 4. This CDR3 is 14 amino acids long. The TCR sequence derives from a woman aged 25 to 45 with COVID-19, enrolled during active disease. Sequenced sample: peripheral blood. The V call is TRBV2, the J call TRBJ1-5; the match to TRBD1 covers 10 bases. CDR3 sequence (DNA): TGTGCCAGCAGTAGGACAGGGGGAGCTCAGCCCCAGCATTTT. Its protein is CASSRTGGAQPQHF.